One and the same sample provided the 11 T cell receptor beta chains below, sequenced in a study of blood T cell repertoires in COVID-19. Sequencing used immunoSEQ multiplex PCR; TCRdb keeps in-frame clones, though not all of them. This sample carries about 120,000 clones, around 86% of them seen once, and the ten largest clones take roughly 30%. The sequencing sample was made of peripheral blood. These receptors came from an elderly woman with acute or convalescent COVID-19.

The chain joins TRBV29-1 to TRBJ1-5, with no clear D. CDR1 is SQVTM, CDR2 ANQGSEA, per germline. This CDR3 comprises 13 residues. The V and J ends lost 2 bases and 1 base respectively, with 6 bases between them. CDR3 sequence reads: CSVEYGSNQPQHF. CDR3 nucleotide sequence: TGCAGCGTTGAATACGGGAGCAATCAGCCCCAGCATTTT.

The rearrangement uses TRBV19 and TRBJ1-6; no reliable D call. The germline V gene has CDR1 LNHDA and CDR2 SQIVND (reference sequence). This CDR3 has 13 residues. V lost 3 bases to trimming and J lost 7 bases, with 7 bases between them. In DNA, the CDR3 is TGTGCCAGTAGTATTCCGGGGAATTCACCCCTCCACTTT. Residues: CASSIPGNSPLHF.

A single count supports this clone. The chain has TRBV19 and TRBJ1-2; D uncertain. Germline assignment: CDR1 LNHDA and CDR2 SQIVND (reference sequence). The CDR3 covers 12 residues. V lost 10 bases to trimming and J lost 5 bases, with 14 bases between them. CDR3 in amino acids: CATVEGIYGYTF. CDR3 DNA: TGTGCCACGGTAGAGGGAATATATGGCTACACCTTC.

The chain combines TRBV28 with TRBJ1-2; D gene uncertain. Germline assignment: CDR1 MDHEN and CDR2 SYDVKM. Deletions cut 6 bases from V and 7 bases from J, with 12 bases between. CDR3 length equals 12 residues. The CDR3 DNA sequence: TGTGCCAGCAGCCCTAGTGCGGGTGGCTACACCTTC. Protein: CASSPSAGGYTF.

The chain carries TRBV15 and TRBJ1-5; D not certain. The CDR3 contains 12 residues. V lost 3 bases, J lost 5 bases, and 5 bases lay in between. Germline lookup yields CDR1 LNHNV and CDR2 YYDKDF (reference sequence). CDR3 coding DNA: TGTGCCACCAGCAGCCCTTATCAGCCCCAGCATTTT. Translated: CATSSPYQPQHF.

The V call is TRBV7-3, the J call TRBJ1-1; 7 positions agree with TRBD1. V dropped 5 bases and J dropped 1; count of bases not matched to a gene: 4. The CDR3 has 14 residues. Germline V gene lookup returns CDR1 SGHTA and CDR2 FQGTGA. The CDR3 spells CASSGDSRNTEAFF. The CDR3 nucleotides are TGTGCCAGCAGCGGGGACAGCCGGAACACTGAAGCTTTCTTT. The variable domain in full, with the rest retrieved from reference TRBV7-3 and TRBJ1-1, is GAGVSQTPSNKVTEKGKYVELRCDPISGHTALYWYRQSLGQGPEFLIYFQGTGAADDSGLPNDRFFAVRPEGSVSTLKIQRTERGDSAVYLCASSGDSRNTEAFFGQGTRLTVV.

The chain uses TRBV5-1 and TRBJ2-7; tentative D call: TRBD1 (6 bases). The V gene's germline CDR1 is SGHRS and CDR2 YFSETQ. The CDR3 runs 14 residues. V was shortened by 2 bases and J by 6 bases, with 15 bases between the two germline ends. The CDR3 is CASSFGSRGREQYF. The CDR3 coding sequence is TGCGCCAGCAGCTTTGGGTCCAGGGGACGCGAGCAGTACTTC.

This rearrangement joins TRBV6-5 to TRBJ2-7; TRBD1 matches 7 bases. The trim removed 0 bases at V and 3 bases at J, leaving 5 bases unmatched. Germline loops: CDR1 MNHEY, CDR2 SVGAGI. There are 15 residues in the CDR3. The CDR3 spells CASSYSRSGGYEQYV. CDR3 DNA sequence: TGTGCCAGCAGTTACTCTCGTTCAGGGGGCTACGAGCAGTACGTC.

The count of this clone is one. The rearrangement links TRBV5-4 to TRBJ2-1; no firm D call. The CDR3 contains 16 residues. Trimming left V 0 bases short and J 0 bases short, with 10 bases between. CDR1 is SGHNT, CDR2 YYREEE, per germline (reference sequence). CDR3 DNA sequence: TGTGCCAGCAGCTTGGCCCCTGCGGTCTCCTACAATGAGCAGTTCTTC. It specifies CASSLAPAVSYNEQFF.

The chain links TRBV28 to TRBJ1-2, with 9 positions matching TRBD1. Germline V gives CDR1 MDHEN, CDR2 SYDVKM. V was clipped by 5 bases and J by 8 bases; unmatched bases: 6. The CDR3 length is 13 residues. The CDR3 loop is CASSAQGAAGYTF. CDR3 in DNA: TGTGCCAGCAGTGCACAGGGGGCGGCGGGCTACACCTTC.

This clone was seen a single time. This chain connects TRBV18 to TRBJ1-2; D ambiguous. This CDR3 comprises 14 residues. The germline CDR1 and CDR2 sequences are KGHSH and LQKENI. The V end was cut by 1 base, the J end by 8 bases, with 14 bases between. In DNA, the CDR3 is TGTGCCAGCTCACCACTAGAGGAATCCTACGGCTACACCTTC. It encodes CASSPLEESYGYTF.